Sequencing of this T cell receptor (beta chain) was carried out in a study of shared clonotypes between healthy human individuals (dated by TCRdb to 2019 to 2021). Looking at the study overall: A few men and a couple of women, aged 18 to 49 years, made up the cohort. Blood TCR repertoires of a handful of healthy adults were deeply sequenced to estimate repertoire size and the extent of clonotype sharing between individuals. To increase sequencing depth and limit assay-specific biases, different laboratories used diverse techniques to prepare libraries and sequence TCR repertoires. Between about 0.85 and 10 billion PBMCs per donor were obtained by leukapheresis. Points the paper makes about the study in general: Pairwise subsampling led to the expectation that sequencing depth would affect the degree of clonotype sharing among donors. Because the study included a small number of donors, the genetic and exposure-history diversity represented was limited. Only blood was sampled, and tissue TCR repertoires likely differ from those in blood.

The donors were healthy, HIV-negative adults who had no recently reported acute infections or vaccinations. Every donor was a Caucasian adult living in Nashville, Tennessee, USA. In the unsorted samples, 87 million or so PBMCs were counted, and genomic DNA was extracted using the QIAamp DNA Blood Mini kit. Blood was collected by leukapheresis, and PBMCs were isolated by Ficoll-Histopaque density gradient centrifugation and then cryopreserved in liquid nitrogen vapor phase. The CDR3, from cysteine to phenylalanine, totals 15 residues. Only CDR3 DNA is held: 45 bases, read in frame from base 1. V loses 0 bases, J loses 5 bases, and the germline ends lie 10 bases apart. The germline V gene (reference sequence) yields LNHNV for CDR1 and YYDKDF for CDR2. Using the deep immunoSEQ assay, multiplex PCR amplified TCR CDR3 regions from genomic DNA. Extracted genomic DNA from each cell subset was spread evenly across all wells of several immunoSEQ 96-well plates, with each plate serving as a replicate. For unsorted PBMC, each replicate PCR was loaded with approximately 300 ng genomic DNA, equivalent to about 33,000 T cell genomes. Ten immunoSEQ deep assay plates were used to sequence the unsorted PBMC genomic DNA. Purified libraries were quantified with a Qubit 3.0 fluorometer, sized on a Bioanalyzer 2100, and re-quantified with the KAPA Library Quantification kit. A separate single-read 150-cycle Illumina NextSeq 550 flow cell was used to sequence each immunoSEQ 96-well plate. The original pipeline was this. Because the immunoSEQ output included only junctional sequences and no quality scores, the filtering could not be the same as the filtering used for full-length reads. Sequences were annotated with PyIR, a Python wrapper for IgBLAST v1.9, using IMGT germline references to assign V/J genes and CDR3. Reads were filtered out if the reads had weak V/J assignments (E-value above 1e-6), no CDR3, stop codons, out-of-frame junctions, or ambiguous translated residues. V3J clonotypes were defined by identical inferred V gene, J gene, and CDR3 amino acid sequence. To compute the percentage overlap between repertoires, the number of shared unique clonotypes was divided by the size of the smaller repertoire. Three approaches were used to assess repertoire richness: RTK rarefaction, the Chao1 estimator, and Recon v2.1 estimates of unobserved clonotypes. Drawn from immuneACCESS, this table holds only the in-frame rearrangements with V and J called that TCRdb kept. Clones are partly lost; checked studies trace under half to an unresolved V gene and leave the rest unexplained. The D gene and trimming were derived from the DNA, and the V and J assignments and clone size from that table. The sample table lists about 460,000 clones, 70% to 80% of them with a count of one. About 12% of the sample belongs to the ten largest clones.

There are many counts of this clone. Its antigen remains undetermined. There are no base qualities to consult, and no much larger clone falls within one base. The source material was PBMCs. This clonotype was sampled from a woman aged 40 to 50 in good health. Some clones in this sample may be carry-over from other donors' samples. Recombination joined TRBV15 with TRBJ1-4, with the D gene not confidently named. The sequenced DNA is TGTGCCACCAGCAGAGACAGAACCTTAAATGAAAAACTGTTTTTT. Its protein reads: CATSRDRTLNEKLFF.